Presented here are 10 T cell receptor beta chains from one specimen sequenced in a study of T cell responses to AZD1222 COVID-19 vaccine. TCRdb keeps only in-frame clones here, not all; method: immunoSEQ multiplex PCR. The sample has 75,000 to 90,000 clones; 60% to 80% are singletons. The sample in question was peripheral blood, obtained on day 0 of AZD1222 vaccination. The receptors were sampled from an adult in good health.

This rearrangement joins TRBV7-8 to TRBJ1-5; weak D call: TRBD1 (5 bases). Germline V lookup: CDR1 SGHVS, CDR2 FQNEAQ. The CDR3 consists of 15 residues. V was shortened by 5 bases and J by 4 bases, with 15 bases between the two germline ends. The CDR3 sequence is CASSTPGLQNQPQHF. In DNA, the CDR3 is TGTGCCAGCAGCACGCCGGGACTGCAGAATCAGCCCCAGCATTTT.

This clone appeared a few times. The rearrangement joins TRBV5-1 to TRBJ2-5; 10 bases are shared with TRBD1. CDR3 length: 15 residues. CDR1 and CDR2 (germline): SGHRS, YFSETQ. V was clipped by 2 bases and J by 4 bases; unmatched bases: 5. CDR3 in DNA: TGCGCCAGCAGCTTCTGGGACAGGGGTCGAGAGACCCAGTACTTC. Residues: CASSFWDRGRETQYF.

CDR3 sequence (DNA): TGTGCCAGCTCACCGCGGGGACAGACCGCAACTAATGAAAAACTGTTTTTT. Translation: CASSPRGQTATNEKLFF. The gene calls are TRBV18 and TRBJ1-4, with 7 bases that match TRBD1. This CDR3 has 17 amino acids. V was pared by 3 bases and J by 0 bases, with 7 bases of the junction left unmatched. CDR1 and CDR2 (germline): KGHSH, LQKENI.

This chain joins TRBV19 and TRBJ1-2; tentatively, D is TRBD1 (6 bases). Deletions cut 7 bases from V and 4 bases from J, with 13 bases between. CDR3 length: 13 residues. The germline CDR1 and CDR2 sequences are LNHDA and SQIVND (reference sequence). CDR3 loop: CASTRGARYGYTF. The DNA of the CDR3 is TGTGCCAGTACTCGGGGGGCGCGCTATGGCTACACCTTC.

The rearrangement uses TRBV2 and TRBJ2-1, with D possibly being TRBD1 or TRBD2 (6 bases each). This CDR3 is built from 16 residues. The germline V gene encodes CDR1 SNHLY and CDR2 FYNNEI. Trimming left V 7 bases short and J 4 bases short, with 20 bases between. CDR3 in amino acids: CASTLRGRDTYNEQFF. As DNA, the CDR3 is TGTGCCAGCACCCTACGGGGGCGGGACACATACAATGAGCAGTTCTTC.

The genes are TRBV15 and TRBJ1-1; D is perhaps TRBD1 (5 bases). The germline V gene has CDR1 LNHNV and CDR2 YYDKDF (reference sequence). This CDR3 contains 13 residues. V was trimmed by 1 base and J by 5 bases, leaving 8 bases between them. Written as DNA, the CDR3 is TGTGCCACCAGCAGAGCGGGGGGAACTGAAGCTTTCTTT. It yields the protein CATSRAGGTEAFF.

The chain combines TRBV24-1 with TRBJ2-3; TRBD2 matches 7 bases. The ends lost 3 bases at V and 3 bases at J; junction bases unmatched: 5. Per germline, CDR1 KGHDR and CDR2 SFDVKD. The CDR3 extends over 15 amino acids. CDR3 amino acids: CATSDVAGVTDTQYF. The DNA for the CDR3 is TGTGCCACCAGTGATGTCGCGGGAGTTACAGATACGCAGTATTTT.

This clone was picked up a small number of times. This chain uses TRBV6-6 with TRBJ2-3; the match to TRBD2 covers 11 bases. The CDR3 contains 15 residues. V shed 5 bases, J shed 3 bases, and the junction held 4 bases outside the gene matches. Germline lookup yields CDR1 MNHNY and CDR2 SVGAGI (reference sequence). The CDR3 region has the DNA TGTGCCAGCAGTCCATCTAGCGGGAGGACAGATACGCAGTATTTT. As protein: CASSPSSGRTDTQYF.

The gene calls are TRBV11-2 and TRBJ2-5; no definite D call. Germline V gene sequence: CDR1 SGHAT, CDR2 FQNNGV. There are 14 residues in the CDR3. Trimming took off 1 base at V and 5 bases at J, with 11 bases between the two ends. This CDR3 is CASSLGLRVETQYF. The CDR3 DNA is TGTGCCAGCAGCTTAGGCCTCCGTGTGGAGACCCAGTACTTC.

This clone appeared a few times. The chain couples TRBV28 to TRBJ1-1; D is unclear. CDR3 size: 11 residues. CDR1 MDHEN and CDR2 SYDVKM come from the germline V gene. The V gene lost 3 bases and the J gene lost 6 bases, with 5 bases spanning the gap. CDR3 residues: CASSLGPEAFF. Here the CDR3 DNA reads TGTGCCAGCAGTTTGGGCCCTGAAGCTTTCTTT.